Listed below are T cell receptor beta chains from one sample, sequenced in a study of Graves' ophthalmopathy and Graves' hyperthyroidism. MiXCR, applied by TCRdb to the multiplex PCR reads, yields one record per CDR3 protein. The repertoire holds about half a million distinct CDR3 sequences, around 15% seen once, with around 9.8% in the top ten. Sequencing was carried out using blood. These receptors all stem from a woman aged 25 to 39 with Graves' ophthalmopathy. The CDR3 runs from the conserved cysteine through the conserved F or W. The order of the fields is V gene, clone size, D gene, J gene, CDR3 protein, CDR3 DNA. The D gene is left open where the match is weak. Some rows mark clone size as missing; the rest say once, few, many or name a class of expanded clone.

>TRBV24-1|many|-|TRBJ1-1
CATSESGTSVGAFF
TGTGCCACCAGTGAGTCCGGGACCTCAGTGGGAGCTTTCTTT
>TRBV12-3/TRBV12-4|-|TRBD1|TRBJ2-2
CASSHRDRVTTGELFF
TGTGCCAGCAGCCACCGGGACAGGGTTACCACCGGGGAGCTGTTTTTT
>TRBV28|many|-|TRBJ1-5
CASSLYSGQPQHF
TGTGCCAGCAGTTTATACTCAGGGCAGCCCCAGCATTTT
>TRBV20-1|-|-|TRBJ1-1
CSARSPRGLENTEAFF
TGCAGTGCTAGATCGCCCAGGGGCCTCGAGAACACTGAAGCTTTCTTT
>TRBV12-3/TRBV12-4|many|-|TRBJ1-1
CASSLGAGTNTEAFF
TGTGCCAGCAGTTTAGGGGCAGGGACGAACACTGAAGCTTTCTTT
>TRBV29-1|many|-|TRBJ1-5
CSVDPGNNQPQHF
TGCAGTGTTGACCCGGGGAACAATCAGCCCCAGCATTTT
>TRBV5-5|many|-|TRBJ1-1
CASSLSGSEAFF
TGTGCCAGCAGCTTGTCAGGGAGCGAAGCTTTCTTT
>TRBV4-2|few|-|TRBJ2-2
CASSQVAAGSFTGELFF
TGTGCCAGCAGCCAAGTGGCGGCAGGGAGTTTCACCGGGGAGCTGTTTTTT
>TRBV30|-|-|TRBJ1-5
CAWSQGREGQPQHF
TGTGCCTGGAGTCAAGGCCGGGAGGGTCAGCCCCAGCATTTT
>TRBV3-1|-|-|TRBJ1-1
CASSQAATDGNTEAFF
TGTGCCAGCAGCCAAGCGGCCACGGACGGGAACACTGAAGCTTTCTTT
>TRBV27|many|TRBD1|TRBJ1-5
CASSLDRGGQPQHF
TGCGCCAGCAGCTTGGACAGGGGTGGACAGCCCCAGCATTTT
>TRBV2|many|TRBD1|TRBJ2-7
CASSQQGAGEQYF
TGTGCCAGCAGCCAACAGGGGGCCGGCGAGCAGTACTTC
>TRBV5-1|many|TRBD2|TRBJ2-7
CASSLGGTSGSSHEQYF
TGCGCCAGCAGCTTGGGAGGGACTAGCGGGAGTTCCCACGAGCAGTACTTC
>TRBV28|many|TRBD1|TRBJ1-1
CASRHQGARSEAFF
TGTGCCAGCAGGCATCAGGGGGCGCGGTCTGAAGCTTTCTTT
>TRBV20-1|many|TRBD2|TRBJ2-7
CSASLTSGGGEQYF
TGCAGTGCTAGCTTGACTAGCGGGGGTGGCGAGCAGTACTTC
>TRBV11-2|many|TRBD2|TRBJ2-7
CASSLGGGRASYEQYF
TGTGCCAGCAGCTTAGGTGGCGGGAGGGCCTCCTACGAGCAGTACTTC
>TRBV6-5|many|-|TRBJ2-7
CASSLDSQREQYF
TGTGCCAGCAGTCTTGACTCACAGAGGGAGCAGTACTTC
>TRBV20-1|many|-|TRBJ2-2
CSAWTSNTGELFF
TGCAGTGCATGGACGTCGAACACCGGGGAGCTGTTTTTT
>TRBV7-3|many|TRBD1|TRBJ1-6
CASSLSGTGNSPLHF
TGTGCCAGCAGCTTATCCGGGACAGGCAATTCACCCCTCCACTTT
>TRBV20-1|many|TRBD1|TRBJ2-7
CSAKTGTGMHEQYF
TGCAGTGCCAAGACCGGGACAGGCATGCACGAGCAGTACTTC
>TRBV6-2/TRBV6-3|-|-|TRBJ1-2
CASSYEGGRYGYTF
TGTGCCAGCAGTTACGAGGGGGGCCGGTATGGCTACACCTTC
>TRBV12-3/TRBV12-4|-|TRBD1|TRBJ1-1
CASRYTGAETEAFF
TGTGCCAGCAGGTATACAGGGGCGGAGACTGAAGCTTTCTTT
>TRBV7-3|-|-|TRBJ2-5
CASSLTARERETQYF
TGTGCCAGCAGCTTAACTGCTAGGGAAAGAGAGACCCAGTACTTC
>TRBV7-8|-|-|TRBJ1-1
CASSFSAVGTTEAFF
TGTGCCAGCAGCTTCTCGGCTGTCGGGACCACTGAAGCTTTCTTT
>TRBV29-1|many|-|TRBJ1-2
CSVGGESNYGYTF
TGCAGCGTTGGCGGGGAGAGCAACTATGGCTACACCTTC
>TRBV6-5|-|-|TRBJ1-1
CASSLIVGKNTEAFF
TGTGCCAGCAGTTTGATCGTCGGGAAGAACACTGAAGCTTTCTTT
>TRBV10-1|many|-|TRBJ2-7
CASSEGNGFYEQYF
TGCGCCAGCAGTGAGGGGAACGGCTTCTACGAGCAGTACTTC
>TRBV28|many|-|TRBJ2-2
CASSHPSTGELFF
TGTGCCAGCAGCCATCCCTCCACCGGGGAGCTGTTTTTT
>TRBV6-1|many|-|TRBJ2-7
CASMKDQSFYEQYF
TGTGCCAGCATGAAGGATCAAAGTTTCTACGAGCAGTACTTC
>TRBV6-1|-|TRBD1|TRBJ1-3
CASSESGTGGNTIYF
TGTGCCAGCAGTGAATCTGGGACAGGTGGAAACACCATATATTTT
>TRBV27|-|-|TRBJ2-5
CASRPSKETQYF
TGTGCCAGCAGACCTAGCAAAGAGACCCAGTACTTC
>TRBV2|many|-|TRBJ1-1
CASSETTNTEAFF
TGTGCCAGCAGTGAAACCACGAACACTGAAGCTTTCTTT
>TRBV28|-|TRBD1|TRBJ1-5
CASNTGQGLYSNQPQHF
TGTGCCAGCAACACTGGACAGGGCCTTTATAGCAATCAGCCCCAGCATTTT
>TRBV12-3/TRBV12-4|many|TRBD1|TRBJ1-1
CASSPGTANTEAFF
TGTGCCAGCAGTCCCGGGACAGCGAACACTGAAGCTTTCTTT
>TRBV29-1|many|TRBD1|TRBJ2-7
CSVVHRDSRTYEQYF
TGCAGCGTTGTGCACCGGGACAGTCGAACCTACGAGCAGTACTTC
>TRBV6-1|many|TRBD1|TRBJ1-3
CASSRDRGSGNTIYF
TGTGCCAGCAGCCGAGACAGGGGATCGGGAAACACCATATATTTT
>TRBV6-5|few|TRBD1|TRBJ1-2
CASSSSDRPNYGYTF
TGTGCCAGCAGTTCCTCGGACAGGCCGAACTATGGCTACACCTTC
>TRBV19|-|-|TRBJ1-2
CASSIDIIPRQGLSYTF
TGTGCCAGTAGTATAGATATAATACCCAGACAAGGGCTTAGCTACACCTTC
>TRBV19|-|-|TRBJ1-5
CACSIGSGANQPQHF
TGTGCCTGTAGTATAGGGTCCGGGGCCAATCAGCCCCAGCATTTT
>TRBV6-1|many|-|TRBJ1-2
CASTAGGYYGYTF
TGTGCCAGCACGGCGGGGGGCTACTATGGCTACACCTTC
>TRBV6-5|many|-|TRBJ2-7
CASSYSAPSYEQYF
TGTGCCAGCAGTTACTCCGCACCTTCCTACGAGCAGTACTTC
>TRBV11-2|-|TRBD2|TRBJ2-7
CASSYLGGGATYEQYF
TGTGCCAGCAGCTACCTTGGCGGGGGGGCCACCTACGAGCAGTACTTC
>TRBV28|many|TRBD1|TRBJ1-5
CASTRQGGQPQHF
TGTGCCAGCACTCGACAGGGGGGCCAGCCCCAGCATTTT
>TRBV12-3/TRBV12-4|few|-|TRBJ1-2
CASSLAGTVPGYTF
TGTGCCAGCAGTTTAGCGGGAACAGTCCCTGGCTACACCTTC
>TRBV6-2/TRBV6-3|many|-|TRBJ1-5
CASRGSYDGVTQHF
TGTGCCAGCAGAGGTAGTTACGACGGGGTAACCCAGCATTTT
>TRBV6-2/TRBV6-3|-|-|TRBJ2-3
CASSYPTSGGRGADTQYF
TGTGCCAGCAGTTACCCCACCTCCGGGGGGCGCGGGGCAGATACGCAGTATTTT
>TRBV30|-|TRBD1|TRBJ2-2
CAWRQGGTGELFF
TGTGCCTGGAGACAGGGGGGCACCGGGGAGCTGTTTTTT
>TRBV10-3|few|TRBD1|TRBJ1-3
CAISLQGIGNTIYF
TGTGCCATCAGCCTACAGGGGATCGGAAACACCATATATTTT
>TRBV2|-|-|TRBJ1-1
CATSTDENTEAFF
TGTGCCACTTCGACAGATGAGAACACTGAAGCTTTCTTT
>TRBV7-3|many|-|TRBJ1-2
CASSLFRNYGYTF
TGTGCCAGCAGCTTATTCCGTAACTATGGCTACACCTTC
>TRBV3-1|-|-|TRBJ1-2
CASSQETGKKWYGYTF
TGTGCCAGCAGCCAAGAGACAGGAAAAAAGTGGTATGGCTACACCTTC
>TRBV7-3|many|TRBD1|TRBJ1-3
CASCRQGPGNTIYF
TGTGCCAGCTGCCGACAGGGGCCTGGAAACACCATATATTTT
>TRBV11-2|-|TRBD2|TRBJ2-5
CASSFSLGLAEGTQYF
TGTGCCAGCAGCTTCTCCCTCGGACTAGCGGAGGGGACCCAGTACTTC
>TRBV12-3/TRBV12-4|many|-|TRBJ1-2
CASGSRGSNYGYTF
TGTGCCAGCGGAAGCAGGGGTTCCAACTATGGCTACACCTTC
>TRBV14|many|-|TRBJ1-1
CASSQDLSRTEAFF
TGTGCCAGCAGCCAAGATCTGAGTCGCACTGAAGCTTTCTTT
>TRBV7-8|-|-|TRBJ2-3
CASSLGGARTDTQYF
TGTGCCAGCAGCTTAGGCGGGGCTCGCACAGATACGCAGTATTTT
>TRBV28|-|TRBD1|TRBJ2-7
CASRDGDRDRDEQYF
TGTGCCAGCAGGGATGGGGACAGGGACAGGGACGAGCAGTACTTC
>TRBV6-1|many|TRBD2|TRBJ2-7
CASSHAFQRGSYEQYF
TGTGCCAGCAGCCACGCCTTCCAGCGGGGCTCTTACGAGCAGTACTTC
>TRBV2|many|TRBD1|TRBJ2-2
CASSEGTGIRGTGELFF
TGTGCCAGCAGTGAAGGGACAGGGATTAGGGGCACCGGGGAGCTGTTTTTT
>TRBV30|-|-|TRBJ2-5
CAWSAGDKETEYF
TGTGCCTGGAGTGCAGGGGACAAAGAGACGGAGTACTTC